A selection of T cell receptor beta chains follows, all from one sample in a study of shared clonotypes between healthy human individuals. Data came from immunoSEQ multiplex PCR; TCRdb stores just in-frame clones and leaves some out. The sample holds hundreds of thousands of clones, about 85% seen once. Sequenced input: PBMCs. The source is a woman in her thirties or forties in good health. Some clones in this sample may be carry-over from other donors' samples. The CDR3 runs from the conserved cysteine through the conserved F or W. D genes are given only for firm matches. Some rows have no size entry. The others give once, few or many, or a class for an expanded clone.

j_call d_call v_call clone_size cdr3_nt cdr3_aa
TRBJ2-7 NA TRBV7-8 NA TGTGCCAGCAGCCCTTCTCGGGCGAGAAGCTCCTACGAGCAGTACTTC CASSPSRARSSYEQYF
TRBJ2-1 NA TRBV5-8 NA TGTGCCAGCAGCTTGGGGATTAGCTCCTACAATGAGCAGTTCTTC CASSLGISSYNEQFF
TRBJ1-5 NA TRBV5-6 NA TGTGCCAGCAGCTTGGCGCAGGGTTGGCAGCCCCAGCATTTT CASSLAQGWQPQHF
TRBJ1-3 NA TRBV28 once TGTGCCAGCACCCCAGGCTACTCTGGAAACACCATATATTTT CASTPGYSGNTIYF
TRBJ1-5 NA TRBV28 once TGTGCCAGTACAGGGCCCAGCAATCAGCCCCAGCATTTT CASTGPSNQPQHF
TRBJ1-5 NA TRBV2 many TGTGCCAGCAGTGAAGACGTTAATCAGCCCCAGCATTTT CASSEDVNQPQHF
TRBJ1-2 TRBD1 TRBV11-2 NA TGTGCCAGCAGCCCCGGACAGGCTAACTATGGCTACACCTTC CASSPGQANYGYTF
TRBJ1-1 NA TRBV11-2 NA TGTGCCAGCAGCCCGACAGGCCTTCCTGAAGCTTTCTTT CASSPTGLPEAFF
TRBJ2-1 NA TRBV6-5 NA TGTGCCAGCAGCCCTGAAGGGGGGCTCGTGGGGCAGTTCTTC CASSPEGGLVGQFF
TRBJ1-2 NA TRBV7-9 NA TGTGCCAGCAGCCCACAGGCCAGGGGAGGCTACACCTTC CASSPQARGGYTF
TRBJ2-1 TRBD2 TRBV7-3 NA TGTGCCAGCAGCTACGGACAGGGGCCTCTGGGTAGCGGGAGGGACAATGAGCAGTTCTTC CASSYGQGPLGSGRDNEQFF
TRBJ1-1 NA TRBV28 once TGTGCCAGCAGTTCAACTCGGGGGCGAACTGAAGCTTTCTTT CASSSTRGRTEAFF
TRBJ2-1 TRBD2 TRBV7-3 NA TGTGCCAGCAGCCCTGCGTTAGCGGGATACAATGAGCAGTTCTTC CASSPALAGYNEQFF
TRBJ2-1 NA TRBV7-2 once TGTGCCAGCAGCCCTATGGCGGGTACCTACAATGAGCAGTTCTTC CASSPMAGTYNEQFF
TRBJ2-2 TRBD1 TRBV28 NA TGTGCCAGCAGTTTGGGGGGACAGGACACCGGGGAGCTGTTTTTT CASSLGGQDTGELFF
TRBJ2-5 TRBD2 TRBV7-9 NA TGTGCCAGCAGAAACCCGGGGGGTCAAGAGACCCAGTACTTC CASRNPGGQETQYF
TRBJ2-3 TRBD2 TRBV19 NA TGTGCCAGTAGAGAGTTACGCGGGAGGGAGACAGATACGCAGTATTTT CASRELRGRETDTQYF
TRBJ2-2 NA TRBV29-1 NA TGCAGCGTCTTCCCCGACAGGAACACCGGGGAGCTGTTTTTT CSVFPDRNTGELFF
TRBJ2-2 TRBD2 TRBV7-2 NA TGTGCCAGCAGCTTAGGGTTACTAGCGGGAGGGCTCACCGGGGAGCTGTTTTTT CASSLGLLAGGLTGELFF
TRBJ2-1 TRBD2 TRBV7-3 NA TGTGCCAGCAGCCCGGGACTAGCATACAACAATGAGCAGTTCTTC CASSPGLAYNNEQFF
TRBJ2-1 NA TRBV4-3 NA TGCGCCAGCAGCCAAGATGTGAGACACCTACGTTATGAGCAGTTCTTC CASSQDVRHLRYEQFF
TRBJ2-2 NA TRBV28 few TGTGCCAGCAGTTTAGGGGCGACCGGGGAGCTGTTTTTT CASSLGATGELFF
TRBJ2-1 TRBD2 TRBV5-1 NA TGCGCCAGCAGCTTCGCCAGCGGGAGGGCCTACAATGAGCAGTTCTTC CASSFASGRAYNEQFF
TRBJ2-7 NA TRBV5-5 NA TGTGCCAGCAGCTTGGGGGGGACACCCCTATACGAGCAGTACTTC CASSLGGTPLYEQYF
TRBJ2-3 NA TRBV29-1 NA TGCAGCGTCGCTTTACCCCCACCCACAGATACGCAGTATTTT CSVALPPPTDTQYF
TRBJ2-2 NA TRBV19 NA TGTGCCAGTAGTTGGTCCGGGGAGCTGTTTTTT CASSWSGELFF
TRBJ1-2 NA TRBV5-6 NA TGTGCCAGCAGCCAAATTAGTGGCTACACCTTC CASSQISGYTF
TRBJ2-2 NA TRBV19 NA TGTGCCAGTAGTATAGCCGGACAACACACCGGGGAGCTGTTTTTT CASSIAGQHTGELFF
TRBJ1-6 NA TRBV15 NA TGTGCCACCAGCAGAGACAGCAATTCACCCCTCCACTTT CATSRDSNSPLHF
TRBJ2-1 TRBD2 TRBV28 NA TGTGCCAGCAGACCCACTAGCGGGGGCTTGAATGAGCAGTTCTTC CASRPTSGGLNEQFF
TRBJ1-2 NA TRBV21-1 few TGTGCCACCACCGGGACAGACAACTATGGCTACACCTTC CATTGTDNYGYTF
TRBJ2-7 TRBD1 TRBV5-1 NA TGCGCCAGCAGCCCACGGACAGGGGGGGAGCAGTACTTC CASSPRTGGEQYF
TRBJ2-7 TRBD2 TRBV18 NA TGTGCCAGCTCACCTACCTGGGGAGGGAGCTCCTACGAGCAGTACTTC CASSPTWGGSSYEQYF
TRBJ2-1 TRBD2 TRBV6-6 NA TGTGCCAGCAGTTACCCTAGCGGGAGGCGGAATGAGCAGTTCTTC CASSYPSGRRNEQFF
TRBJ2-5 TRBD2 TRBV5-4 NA TGTGCCAGCAGCACCGTAGCGGGAGTGGGGGAGACCCAGTACTTC CASSTVAGVGETQYF
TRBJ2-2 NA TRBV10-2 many TGCGCCAGCAAGCTAGACGTGAACACCGGGGAGCTGTTTTTT CASKLDVNTGELFF
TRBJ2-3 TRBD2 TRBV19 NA TGTGCCAGTAAGGGTCTAGCGGACACAGATACGCAGTATTTT CASKGLADTDTQYF
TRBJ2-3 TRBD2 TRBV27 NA TGTGCCAGCAGTTCTCAGGCGGGGGCAGATACGCAGTATTTT CASSSQAGADTQYF
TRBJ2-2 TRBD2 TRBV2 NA TGTGCCAGCAGTGGGCAGCGGGGAGGCACCGGGGAGCTGTTTTTT CASSGQRGGTGELFF
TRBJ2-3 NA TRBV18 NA TGTGCCAGCTCACCCCGGAGGGACCCGGGACGGTCCCATACGCAGTATTTT CASSPRRDPGRSHTQYF
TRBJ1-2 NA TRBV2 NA TGTGCCAGCACGGGCGGATTTAGATATGGCTACACCTTC CASTGGFRYGYTF
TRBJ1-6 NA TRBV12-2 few NA CASRFGWGILHF
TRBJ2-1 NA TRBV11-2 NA TGTGCCAGCAGCTTAGCCCCAGACAATGAGCAGTTCTTC CASSLAPDNEQFF
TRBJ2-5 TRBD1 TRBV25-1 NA TGTGCCAGCAGTGAATATAGGACAGGGCAAGAGACCCAGTACTTC CASSEYRTGQETQYF
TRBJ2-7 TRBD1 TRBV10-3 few TGTGCCATCAGTGAGGAATGGGACAGTTACGAGCAGTACTTC CAISEEWDSYEQYF
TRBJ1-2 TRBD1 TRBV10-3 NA TGTGCCATCAGTGAGTGGGGCAGGGGGACTACTAACTATGGCTACACCTTC CAISEWGRGTTNYGYTF
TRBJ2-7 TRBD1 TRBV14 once TGTGCCAGCAGCCCGACAGGGATCGAGCAGTACTTC CASSPTGIEQYF